This is a list of T cell receptor beta chains from one sample in a study of early T cells in non-severe SARS-CoV-2 infection. One entry per CDR3 protein results from TCRdb running MiXCR on the 5' RACE reads. The sample consists of tens of thousands of distinct CDR3 sequences, under 7.5% of them appearing once. This material consisted of whole blood, taken at baseline. These receptors came from an adult who was a healthcare worker with PCR-confirmed SARS-CoV-2 infection or an uninfected control (not recorded which). CDR3s include the opening cysteine and the closing phenylalanine or tryptophan. A D gene is named only where the DNA matches it firmly. The size of a clone is reported for some rows only, either as once, few or many, or as a class for expanded clones.

CDR3nt: TGTGCCAGCGGATTAACAGGGATTGGGGATACGCAGTATTTT; CDR3aa: CASGLTGIGDTQYF; abundance: many; v_gene: TRBV11-2; d_gene: -; j_gene: TRBJ2-3
CDR3nt: TGTGCCAGCAGTCTGGACAGGGGGTGGTACGAGCAGTACTTC; CDR3aa: CASSLDRGWYEQYF; abundance: few; v_gene: TRBV12-3/TRBV12-4; d_gene: TRBD1; j_gene: TRBJ2-7
CDR3nt: TGTGCCAGCTCACCTTCGGGACAGGGGGCGTCTGGAAACACCATATATTTT; CDR3aa: CASSPSGQGASGNTIYF; abundance: few; v_gene: TRBV18; d_gene: TRBD1; j_gene: TRBJ1-3
CDR3nt: TGCAGCGTTGACACAGATTCTTATGGCTACACCTTC; CDR3aa: CSVDTDSYGYTF; abundance: many; v_gene: TRBV29-1; d_gene: -; j_gene: TRBJ1-2
CDR3nt: TGTGCCAGCAGCGCCACGAACACCGGGGAGCTGTTTTTT; CDR3aa: CASSATNTGELFF; abundance: -; v_gene: TRBV9; d_gene: -; j_gene: TRBJ2-2
CDR3nt: TGCGCCAGCAGCCCGACTAGCGGGGGGTACAATGAGCAGTTCTTC; CDR3aa: CASSPTSGGYNEQFF; abundance: many; v_gene: TRBV5-1; d_gene: TRBD2; j_gene: TRBJ2-1
CDR3nt: TGTGCCAGCAGCTCGCACGGGACAGCCTACGAGCAGTACTTC; CDR3aa: CASSSHGTAYEQYF; abundance: -; v_gene: TRBV7-8; d_gene: TRBD1; j_gene: TRBJ2-7
CDR3nt: TGTGCCAGCAGTGAATGGGCCGGGGCACTTACCGGGGAGCTGTTTTTT; CDR3aa: CASSEWAGALTGELFF; abundance: -; v_gene: TRBV6-1; d_gene: -; j_gene: TRBJ2-2
CDR3nt: TGTGCCATCAGCGATCCCGTGGCCAACAGGCACTACGAGCAGTACTTC; CDR3aa: CAISDPVANRHYEQYF; abundance: -; v_gene: TRBV10-3; d_gene: -; j_gene: TRBJ2-7
CDR3nt: TGTGCCAGCAGCCAAGATCTTGGGGGGGCCACCTCTGGAAACACCATATATTTT; CDR3aa: CASSQDLGGATSGNTIYF; abundance: few; v_gene: TRBV4-2; d_gene: -; j_gene: TRBJ1-3
CDR3nt: TGTGCCAGCAGTGAAATCCCAGATACGCAGTATTTT; CDR3aa: CASSEIPDTQYF; abundance: few; v_gene: TRBV2; d_gene: -; j_gene: TRBJ2-3
CDR3nt: TGTGCCACCAGATCGAGGACTAGCGGGGAGCAGTTCTTC; CDR3aa: CATRSRTSGEQFF; abundance: -; v_gene: TRBV24-1; d_gene: TRBD2; j_gene: TRBJ2-1
CDR3nt: TGTGCCAGCGGGGGGGACTTAGGAAGCCCAGATACGCAGTATTTT; CDR3aa: CASGGDLGSPDTQYF; abundance: many; v_gene: TRBV2; d_gene: TRBD2; j_gene: TRBJ2-3
CDR3nt: TGTGCCAGCAGCCGTACCCCCGCCGGGGAGCTGTTTTTT; CDR3aa: CASSRTPAGELFF; abundance: many; v_gene: TRBV6-5; d_gene: -; j_gene: TRBJ2-2
CDR3nt: TGTGCCAGCAGCTTACAGGGGAGGAATGAGCAGTTCTTC; CDR3aa: CASSLQGRNEQFF; abundance: -; v_gene: TRBV5-4; d_gene: -; j_gene: TRBJ2-1
CDR3nt: TGTGCCACTACGATGGACTCTAAAGAGACCCAGTACTTC; CDR3aa: CATTMDSKETQYF; abundance: many; v_gene: TRBV10-3; d_gene: -; j_gene: TRBJ2-5
CDR3nt: TGTGCCAGCAGTTTAAGGGCCGGGACTAGCTCCTTAGGATCCTACGAGCAGTACTTC; CDR3aa: CASSLRAGTSSLGSYEQYF; abundance: many; v_gene: TRBV27; d_gene: TRBD2; j_gene: TRBJ2-7
CDR3nt: TGTGCCACCAGCAGAGATCAGGGGACATGGACTTACGAGCAGTACTTC; CDR3aa: CATSRDQGTWTYEQYF; abundance: few; v_gene: TRBV15; d_gene: -; j_gene: TRBJ2-7
CDR3nt: TGTGCCAGCAGCTTGGGGCGAGCCTACACCTTC; CDR3aa: CASSLGRAYTF; abundance: -; v_gene: TRBV5-4; d_gene: -; j_gene: TRBJ1-2
CDR3nt: TGCGCCAGCAGCACCGGGACCGCCGGGTATGGGGCCAACGTCCTGACTTTC; CDR3aa: CASSTGTAGYGANVLTF; abundance: few; v_gene: TRBV5-1; d_gene: -; j_gene: TRBJ2-6
CDR3nt: TGTGCCAGCAGCCTTACCCCGGGGTTCGGTACGCAGTATTTT; CDR3aa: CASSLTPGFGTQYF; abundance: few; v_gene: TRBV9; d_gene: -; j_gene: TRBJ2-3
CDR3nt: TGTGCCAGCAGCTTAGCGGGACAAGTGCGACTGACGCAGTATTTT; CDR3aa: CASSLAGQVRLTQYF; abundance: few; v_gene: TRBV7-2; d_gene: -; j_gene: TRBJ2-3
CDR3nt: TGCGCCAGCAGCTTTCCCCTTTGGTTTAGCTACGAGCAGTACTTC; CDR3aa: CASSFPLWFSYEQYF; abundance: -; v_gene: TRBV5-1; d_gene: -; j_gene: TRBJ2-7
CDR3nt: TGTGCCAGCAGCGCGAGGACAGGGTCAAACACAGATACGCAGTATTTT; CDR3aa: CASSARTGSNTDTQYF; abundance: -; v_gene: TRBV9; d_gene: TRBD1; j_gene: TRBJ2-3
CDR3nt: TGTGCCACCAGCAGAGACCACTCCGGGGAGCTGTTTTTT; CDR3aa: CATSRDHSGELFF; abundance: few; v_gene: TRBV15; d_gene: -; j_gene: TRBJ2-2
CDR3nt: TGTGCCAGCAATTACGGGGGGGCCTACAATGAGCAGTTCTTC; CDR3aa: CASNYGGAYNEQFF; abundance: -; v_gene: TRBV6-1; d_gene: TRBD2; j_gene: TRBJ2-1
CDR3nt: TGTGCCAGCTCCCGGGACAGGATGTACGAGCAGTACTTC; CDR3aa: CASSRDRMYEQYF; abundance: many; v_gene: TRBV7-2; d_gene: TRBD1; j_gene: TRBJ2-7
CDR3nt: TGTGCCAGCAGTTCAGGGAATCAGCCCCAGCATTTT; CDR3aa: CASSSGNQPQHF; abundance: many; v_gene: TRBV25-1; d_gene: -; j_gene: TRBJ1-5
CDR3nt: TGTGCCAGCAGCTCGACAGGGGTGAACACTGAAGCTTTCTTT; CDR3aa: CASSSTGVNTEAFF; abundance: few; v_gene: TRBV7-3; d_gene: TRBD1; j_gene: TRBJ1-1
CDR3nt: TGCAGCGTTCAGGCAGGGGGGAACACTGAAGCTTTCTTT; CDR3aa: CSVQAGGNTEAFF; abundance: few; v_gene: TRBV29-1; d_gene: TRBD1; j_gene: TRBJ1-1
CDR3nt: TGTGCCAGCAGTCTAGGACAGGCGGCCTACGAGCAGTACTTC; CDR3aa: CASSLGQAAYEQYF; abundance: -; v_gene: TRBV27; d_gene: TRBD1; j_gene: TRBJ2-7
CDR3nt: TGTGCCAGCAGCTTAAACCTTGCGACAGAAAAGAACTATGGCTACACCTTC; CDR3aa: CASSLNLATEKNYGYTF; abundance: -; v_gene: TRBV7-2; d_gene: -; j_gene: TRBJ1-2
CDR3nt: TGCAGTGCCCTTAAACCCAGGGGGACTGAAGCTTTCTTT; CDR3aa: CSALKPRGTEAFF; abundance: -; v_gene: TRBV20-1; d_gene: TRBD1; j_gene: TRBJ1-1
CDR3nt: TGTGCCAGCAGGCGGGGACCCCAAGAGACCCAGTACTTC; CDR3aa: CASRRGPQETQYF; abundance: -; v_gene: TRBV5-4; d_gene: -; j_gene: TRBJ2-5
CDR3nt: TGTGCCAGCAGTTATCGGGAGTCGGATGGCTACACCTTC; CDR3aa: CASSYRESDGYTF; abundance: many; v_gene: TRBV6-6; d_gene: -; j_gene: TRBJ1-2
CDR3nt: TGTGTCACCTCCGGACAGGGGGTGAACTACGAGCAGTACTTC; CDR3aa: CVTSGQGVNYEQYF; abundance: few; v_gene: TRBV28; d_gene: TRBD1; j_gene: TRBJ2-7
CDR3nt: TGTGCCAGCAGCTTAGACGTGGGCGGGGGACACAATGAGCAGTTCTTC; CDR3aa: CASSLDVGGGHNEQFF; abundance: -; v_gene: TRBV7-2; d_gene: TRBD2; j_gene: TRBJ2-1